These T cell receptor beta chains were read from a single sample in a study of blood T cells in healthy people across ages. A single record per CDR3 protein comes from TCRdb applying MiXCR to the 5' RACE reads. This sample has about 1,500,000 distinct CDR3 sequences, with 42% found just once. The sample was blood. Every receptor here comes from a woman aged 18-29 years in good health. Both conserved end residues are part of each CDR3. The D gene is left open where the match is weak. Clone size is shown for a subset of rows, as once, few, many or a class of expanded clone.

.	.	TRBV11-2	TRBJ2-5	TGTGCCAGCAGCTTCAAGCCTACAGGGCCAGAGACCCAGTACTTC	CASSFKPTGPETQYF
few	TRBD2	TRBV10-3	TRBJ2-3	TGTGCCATCAGGGCCGGGACTAGCGGCACAGATACGCAGTATTTT	CAIRAGTSGTDTQYF
.	TRBD1	TRBV28	TRBJ2-1	TGTGCCAGCAGTTTGGACAGGGAAGCCAGCAATGAGCAGTTCTTC	CASSLDREASNEQFF
.	.	TRBV20-1	TRBJ2-7	TGCAGTGCTACACCTACTACGGGCGAGCAGTACTTC	CSATPTTGEQYF
.	.	TRBV4-2	TRBJ2-5	TGTGCCAGCAGCCAAGTCTTGGGGGAGCACCAAGAGACCCAGTACTTC	CASSQVLGEHQETQYF
few	.	TRBV18	TRBJ1-6	TGTGCCAGCTCCGGGGACATCCTACCATCCAATTCACCCCTCCACTTT	CASSGDILPSNSPLHF
.	.	TRBV4-2	TRBJ2-5	TGTGCCAGCAGCCAAGAACAGGGTGCCAAGCGTGAGCAGTACTTC	CASSQEQGAKREQYF
.	.	TRBV20-1	TRBJ2-5	TGCAGTGCTAGCCGGGACTCCCGGGAGACCCAGTACTTC	CSASRDSRETQYF
few	.	TRBV5-1	TRBJ2-1	TGCGCCAGCAGCTCGGCGGGACCGCACCTGGGCAATGAGCAGTTCTTC	CASSSAGPHLGNEQFF
few	TRBD2	TRBV6-5	TRBJ2-7	TGTGCCAGCAGGCCTCCGGGAACTAGCGGGTTCAATGAGCAGTACTTC	CASRPPGTSGFNEQYF
.	.	TRBV27	TRBJ1-1	TGTGCCAGCAGTAAGCAGAACTCTGAAGCTTTCTTT	CASSKQNSEAFF
.	TRBD1	TRBV24-1	TRBJ1-4	TGTGCCACCAGTGATTCGGGACAGCCTAATGAAAAACTGTTTTTT	CATSDSGQPNEKLFF
once	.	TRBV20-1	TRBJ2-3	TGCAGTGCTAGAGAGGGTTCGGTCCATACGCAGTATTTT	CSAREGSVHTQYF
.	.	TRBV7-9	TRBJ2-6	TGTGCCAGCAGCTTAGTTCGGTTTACAGGGGCCAACGTCCTGACTTTC	CASSLVRFTGANVLTF
.	.	TRBV6-6	TRBJ2-7	TGTGCCAGCAGTTACTCCAACAACGAGCAGTACTTC	CASSYSNNEQYF
few	TRBD2	TRBV5-1	TRBJ2-1	TGCGCCAGCAGCTTGGACGGGAGGGCCGGTGAGCAGTTCTTC	CASSLDGRAGEQFF
few	TRBD1	TRBV5-1	TRBJ1-1	TGCGCCAGCAGCACATTTACAGGGGGCTTCTCTGAAGCTTTCTTT	CASSTFTGGFSEAFF
.	TRBD1	TRBV2	TRBJ1-1	TGTGCCAGCAATAATCGACAGGGGACTGAAGCTTTCTTT	CASNNRQGTEAFF
few	TRBD2	TRBV4-1	TRBJ2-3	TGCGCCAGCAGCCAACCCCTCCTAGCGGGGGTGGGAACAGATACGCAGTATTTT	CASSQPLLAGVGTDTQYF
.	TRBD2	TRBV9	TRBJ2-5	TGTGCCAGCAGCTCCAAAGGACTAGCGGAGCAGTACTTC	CASSSKGLAEQYF
few	.	TRBV28	TRBJ1-2	TGTGCCAGCGACAGTGGCTATGGCTACACCTTC	CASDSGYGYTF
few	.	TRBV20-1	TRBJ2-3	TGCAGTGCCTCCCTCCGGGTCACAGAGGGAGATACGCAGTATTTT	CSASLRVTEGDTQYF
.	.	TRBV28	TRBJ2-1	TGTGCCAGCAGTCAGACAGGTTTGGGACACAATGAGCAGTTCTTC	CASSQTGLGHNEQFF
.	.	TRBV5-6	TRBJ1-4	TGTGCCAGCAGCTTCAGAGAAGACCTCGGTGAAAAACTGTTTTTT	CASSFREDLGEKLFF
.	.	TRBV10-3	TRBJ2-5	TGTGCCATCAGGGACGAAGGTGGGGGCCAAGAGACCCAGTACTTC	CAIRDEGGGQETQYF
few	.	TRBV28	TRBJ2-1	TGTGCCAGCAGATTGACTACGTCCTACAATGAGCAGTTCTTC	CASRLTTSYNEQFF
many	TRBD1	TRBV7-2	TRBJ2-7	TGTGCCAGCAGCTTAGCCCCTGGGACAGCCTACGAGCAGTACTTC	CASSLAPGTAYEQYF
few	.	TRBV10-1	TRBJ2-3	TGCGCCAGCCGGGGGGCAGAAGATACGCAGTATTTT	CASRGAEDTQYF
.	.	TRBV6-5	TRBJ1-4	TGTGCCAGCAGTTCCGCCGGTGCGGTCTCCGAAAAACTGTTTTTT	CASSSAGAVSEKLFF
few	TRBD1	TRBV28	TRBJ2-7	TGTGCCAGCAGGCACCGGGACAGGGCAACCTACGAGCAGTACTTC	CASRHRDRATYEQYF
few	.	TRBV6-6	TRBJ1-2	TGTGCCAGCAGTTACGGCCAGCTCGTCTATGGCTACACCTTC	CASSYGQLVYGYTF
few	.	TRBV7-9	TRBJ2-1	TGTGCCAGCAGCTCAGATCAGAACCCCAGCTCCTACAATGAGCAGTTCTTC	CASSSDQNPSSYNEQFF
.	TRBD2	TRBV20-1	TRBJ2-3	TGCAGTGCTAGTAGGCGGGAGCAGGCAGATACGCAGTATTTT	CSASRREQADTQYF
few	TRBD2	TRBV20-1	TRBJ2-3	TGCAGTGCTAGAGATCCGTCTAGCGGGGACTTAGATACGCAGTATTTT	CSARDPSSGDLDTQYF
.	TRBD2	TRBV2	TRBJ2-5	TGTGCCAGCAGGGGGGGAAGCGGGAGATCTGGTGAGCAGTACTTC	CASRGGSGRSGEQYF
few	.	TRBV10-3	TRBJ2-7	TGTGCCACCCGCCTTGGGGGGCAAAGTCCCTACGAGCAGTACTTC	CATRLGGQSPYEQYF
.	TRBD1	TRBV20-1	TRBJ2-7	TGCAGTGCTAGAAGTTGGGACAGGTCCTACGAGCAGTACTTC	CSARSWDRSYEQYF
.	TRBD2	TRBV20-1	TRBJ2-1	TGCAGTGCTAGAGACCCGCTAGCGGGGGATTACAATGAGCAGTTCTTC	CSARDPLAGDYNEQFF
few	.	TRBV15	TRBJ2-7	TGTGCCACCAGCAGTCTCGGGATCCTCAACGAGCAGTACTTC	CATSSLGILNEQYF
.	TRBD2	TRBV29-1	TRBJ2-3	TGCAACGAGTCTAGCGGGACCGGGGAGTATTTT	CNESSGTGEYF
.	.	TRBV20-1	TRBJ2-3	TGCAGTGCTAGAGGGACACCCCCGCTACCAAGCACAGATGCGCAGTATTTT	CSARGTPPLPSTDAQYF
.	.	TRBV2	TRBJ1-2	TGTGCCAGCAGGAGGGACCAGACAGCCTATGGCTACACCTTC	CASRRDQTAYGYTF
.	TRBD2	TRBV4-2	TRBJ2-4	TGTGCCAGCAGCCAAGCCCCAGTGGCCGCGGGAGGGTATTATATGTACTTC	CASSQAPVAAGGYYMYF
.	.	TRBV5-6	TRBJ2-3	TGTGCCAGCAGCTTAGAGGTCGGTACGCAGTATTTT	CASSLEVGTQYF
few	.	TRBV7-2	TRBJ1-2	TGTGCCAGCAGCTTAGGGACAGCCTCGGGCACCTTC	CASSLGTASGTF
few	.	TRBV12-3/TRBV12-4	TRBJ2-7	TGTGCCAGCAGTTTATTTGGAAGAACCTACGAGCAGTACTTC	CASSLFGRTYEQYF
.	.	TRBV5-5	TRBJ2-1	TGTGCCAGCAGCCCCGGAGGGCCGGCTGATGAGCAGTTCTTC	CASSPGGPADEQFF
few	.	TRBV12-3/TRBV12-4	TRBJ2-5	TGTGCCAGCAGTTTTGGGCCGTCGACCCCTAGGTACTTC	CASSFGPSTPRYF
few	.	TRBV28	TRBJ2-3	TGTGCCAGCAGGACTTTGGAAGATACGCAGTATTTT	CASRTLEDTQYF
once	.	TRBV7-9	TRBJ1-3	TGTGCCAGCAGCTTAGCGGGTCAGGGCCCTGGAAACACCATATATTTT	CASSLAGQGPGNTIYF
few	TRBD2	TRBV6-6	TRBJ2-5	TGTGCCAGCAGTTACCCTGTAGCGGGGGATGGAGAGCAGTACTTC	CASSYPVAGDGEQYF
.	.	TRBV6-6	TRBJ2-6	TGTGCCAGCAGTCTCTTCGGGGGCTCTGGGGCCAACGTCCTGACTTTC	CASSLFGGSGANVLTF
.	.	TRBV19	TRBJ2-1	TGTGCCAGTAGTATAGGTATACGACGATACCTTTACAATGAGCAGTTCTTC	CASSIGIRRYLYNEQFF